This TCR beta chain was sequenced for a study of T cell responses to AZD1222 COVID-19 vaccine. This clone has a single count. The assay was immunoSEQ multiplex PCR, and TCRdb's table has in-frame clones only and misses some. Of about 88,000 clones listed, 70% to 90% were seen once; the top ten hold less than 5%. The CDR3 extends over 14 amino acids. CDR1 and CDR2 from the germline V gene are MNHEY and SVGAGI. V lost 0 bases and J 6 bases, leaving 12 bases between the germline ends. This rearrangement joins TRBV6-5 to TRBJ2-7; perhaps TRBD1 as D (5 bases). Sequenced material: peripheral blood, taken 28 days after the second AZD1222 dose. The TCR comes from an adult who received the AZD1222 COVID-19 vaccine. The CDR3 loop is CASSYSFPTGEQYF. The CDR3 region has the DNA TGTGCCAGCAGTTACTCGTTTCCTACAGGCGAGCAGTACTTC.